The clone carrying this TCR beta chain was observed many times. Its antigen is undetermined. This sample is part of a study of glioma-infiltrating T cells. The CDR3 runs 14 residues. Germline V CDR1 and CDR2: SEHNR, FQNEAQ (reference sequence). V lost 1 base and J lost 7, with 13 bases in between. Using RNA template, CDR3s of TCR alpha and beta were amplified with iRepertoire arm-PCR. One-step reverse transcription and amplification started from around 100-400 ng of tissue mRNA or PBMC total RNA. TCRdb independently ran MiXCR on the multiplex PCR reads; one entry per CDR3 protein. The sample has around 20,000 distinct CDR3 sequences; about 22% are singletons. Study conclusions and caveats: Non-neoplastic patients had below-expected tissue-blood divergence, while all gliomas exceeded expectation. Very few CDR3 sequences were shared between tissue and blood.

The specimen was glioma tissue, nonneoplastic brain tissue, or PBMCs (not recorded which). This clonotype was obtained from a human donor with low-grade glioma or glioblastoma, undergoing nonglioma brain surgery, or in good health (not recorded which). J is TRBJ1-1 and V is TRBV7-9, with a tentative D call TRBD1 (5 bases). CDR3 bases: TGTGCCAGCAGCTTAGACCCCCTGGGGGGTGAAGCTTTCTTT. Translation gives CASSLDPLGGEAFF.